The clone carrying this TCR beta chain was found many times. Its antigen is not identified. These data originate in a study of T cells in Graves' hyperthyroidism and ophthalmopathy. General study points: Blood also showed most of the thyroid clonotypes that were expanded above 0.001. Stable hyperthyroidism was told apart from ophthalmopathy by a model built on 13 V-J features.

Per germline, CDR1 LGHNT and CDR2 FRNRAP. The V end was cut by 5 bases, the J end by 7 bases, with 17 bases between. The CDR3 totals 14 residues. Template material for amplifying TCR beta CDR3 regions consisted of RNA transcripts. HTBI primers were the set used in a first-round RT-PCR of the TCR CDR3. TCRdb itself ran the multiplex PCR reads through MiXCR, one entry per CDR3 protein. This table holds hundreds of thousands of distinct CDR3 sequences, about 20% found once. The chain has TRBV12-5 and TRBJ1-1; no reliable D call. The sample consisted of blood. The sequence came from a man aged 25 to 40 with Graves' ophthalmopathy. DNA of the CDR3: TGTGCTAGTGGTCTCGGCATGGGTTCACTTGAAGCTTTCTTT. This encodes CASGLGMGSLEAFF.